Presented here are 22 T cell receptor beta chains from one specimen sequenced in a study of blood T cells in healthy people across ages. Combining a sample-barcoded 5' primer with a J-beta primer mix, a second PCR ran for 7 to 11 cycles. TCRdb reprocessed the 5' RACE reads with MiXCR, giving one entry per CDR3 protein. In the table there are about 670,000 distinct CDR3 sequences, roughly 41% of which are singletons. The sequenced sample consisted of blood. The receptors come from a man older than 75 in good health.

The V and J genes are TRBV20-1 and TRBJ2-4, with 8 positions matching TRBD1. Germline V CDR1 and CDR2: DFQATT, SNEGSKA (reference sequence). The CDR3 is 13 residues long. The junction had 9 bases not matched to a gene; V was cut back by 1 base and J by 13 bases. CDR3 region: CSARADRGSWQYF. DNA for the CDR3: TGCAGTGCTAGAGCAGACAGGGGCTCATGGCAGTACTTC.

This clonotype was seen a few times. The V call is TRBV7-2, the J call TRBJ1-1; D unresolved. Germline V gene lookup returns CDR1 SGHTA and CDR2 FQGNSA. The CDR3 spans 15 residues. V was clipped by 5 bases and J by 0 bases, with 13 bases between them. This CDR3 is CASSLGGSMNTEAFF. CDR3 coding DNA: TGTGCCAGCAGCCTAGGCGGCAGCATGAACACTGAAGCTTTCTTT.

This clonotype was detected a few times. The genes are TRBV25-1 and TRBJ2-5; maybe TRBD1 (6 bases). Deletions cut 9 bases from V and 4 bases from J, with 12 bases between. CDR1 MGHDK and CDR2 SYGVNS come from the germline V gene. The CDR3 extends over 12 amino acids. The CDR3 DNA reads as TGTGCCAGTGCTGGACAGTTAGAGACCCAGTACTTC. Translation: CASAGQLETQYF. The variable domain in full, completed from reference TRBV25-1 and TRBJ2-5, reads EADIYQTPRYLVIGTGKKITLECSQTMGHDKMYWYQQDPGMELHLIHYSYGVNSTEKGDLSSESTVSRIRTEHFPLTLESARPSHTSQYLCASAGQLETQYFGPGTRLLVL.

In DNA, the CDR3 is TGTGCCAGCAGCCGCACCGACAGGGCCTCCTACGAGCAGTACTTC. This encodes CASSRTDRASYEQYF. The rearrangement uses TRBV6-2 or TRBV6-3 and TRBJ2-7, with 7 nucleotides matching TRBD1. The CDR3 loop spans 15 amino acids. CDR1 is MNHEY, CDR2 SVGEGT, per germline. Germline trimming cut 6 bases from V and 0 bases from J; bases unmatched to any gene: 8.

The V gene is TRBV6-2 or TRBV6-3, the J gene TRBJ2-5; either TRBD1 or TRBD2 may supply D (6 bases each). V lost 2 bases to trimming and J lost 11 bases, with 21 bases between them. Germline CDR1 is MNHEY and CDR2 is SVGEGT. The CDR3 loop spans 15 amino acids. The CDR3, as DNA: TGTGCCAGCAGTTACCGGGGGCTACTTGGCGATGAGCAGTACTTC. Protein product: CASSYRGLLGDEQYF.

This rearrangement joins TRBV6-2 or TRBV6-3 to TRBJ2-7, with D tentatively TRBD1 or TRBD2 (5 bases each). CDR3 length: 14 amino acids. V lost 7 bases and J lost 2, with 15 bases in between. The V gene's germline CDR1 is MNHEY and CDR2 SVGEGT. The DNA for the CDR3 is TGTGCCAGCAACCTCCGGGACGCCACCTACGAGCAGTACTTC. Translating gives CASNLRDATYEQYF.

The rearrangement links TRBV20-1 to TRBJ1-1; no clear D gene. Germline CDR1 and CDR2: DFQATT and SNEGSKA (reference sequence). The CDR3 covers 13 residues. Trimming removed 3 bases at V and 2 bases at J, with 10 bases between. The CDR3 spells CSASGQFNTEAFF. CDR3 in DNA: TGCAGTGCTAGTGGTCAGTTCAACACTGAAGCTTTCTTT.

As regards this clonotype: One base away lies a much larger clone, so this may be a sequencing read error. The rearrangement links TRBV12-3 or TRBV12-4 to TRBJ1-4; 10 bases agree with TRBD1. V shed 7 bases, J shed 7 bases, and the junction held 9 bases outside the gene matches. The CDR3 length is 15 residues. CDR3 DNA sequence: TGTGCCAGCATCCCCCGGGACAGGGGAAGTGAAAAACTGTTTTTT. This sequence encodes CASIPRDRGSEKLFF.

In its sample, this clonotype was seen a few times. The chain joins TRBV3-1 to TRBJ2-5; D might be TRBD1 (5 bases). Trimming shortened V by 1 base and J by 7 bases, and 7 bases separated the two germline ends. Per germline, CDR1 LGHDT and CDR2 YNNKEL (reference sequence). This CDR3 contains 12 residues. In DNA form, the CDR3 reads TGTGCCAGCAGCCAAGTCCAGGGGACCCAGTACTTC. Encoded protein: CASSQVQGTQYF.

This clonotype was counted a few times. The genes are TRBV28 and TRBJ1-6; D remains unclear. Deletions cut 4 bases from V and 6 bases from J, with 13 bases between. The CDR3 is made up of 15 amino acids. The V gene's germline CDR1 is MDHEN and CDR2 SYDVKM. The CDR3 nucleotides are TGTGCCAGCAGTTCCCGGGAAGGGAGTAATTCACCCCTCCACTTT. This gives the protein CASSSREGSNSPLHF.

The chain joins TRBV7-9 to TRBJ2-3; D is undetermined. In germline, CDR1 is SEHNR, CDR2 FQNEAQ (reference sequence). The CDR3 spans 11 residues. Trimming cost V 8 bases and J 5 bases, with 8 bases left between them. The CDR3 nucleotides are TGTGCCAGCGGCGTATTAGATACGCAGTATTTT. Protein product: CASGVLDTQYF.

This clonotype was counted between two and nine times. V is TRBV20-1 and J is TRBJ1-5; possibly TRBD1 for D (5 bases). Germline V gene data show CDR1 as DFQATT and CDR2 as SNEGSKA (reference sequence). The CDR3 loop spans 15 amino acids. V shed 3 bases and J shed 2 bases, with 14 bases lying between them. This CDR3 reads CSASVFRGGNQPQHF. In DNA, the CDR3 is TGCAGTGCTAGCGTCTTTAGGGGCGGCAATCAGCCCCAGCATTTT.

The genes are TRBV9 and TRBJ2-3; 8 bases are shared with TRBD2. CDR3 length: 19 amino acids. CDR1 SGDLS and CDR2 YYNGEE come from the germline V gene. With V trimmed by 4 bases and J by 0 bases, 16 bases remained unmatched. The CDR3 coding sequence is TGTGCCAGCAGCTCCGAGGGCGGGAGGTACGACACTAGCACAGATACGCAGTATTTT. Its protein is CASSSEGGRYDTSTDTQYF.

The chain couples TRBV19 to TRBJ2-7; D may be TRBD1 (6 bases). The assigned J gene may be wrong: the sequence end matches TRBJ2-1 better. The CDR3 covers 14 residues. Germline assignment: CDR1 LNHDA and CDR2 SQIVND (reference sequence). The CDR3 sequence is CASSPGTSSYEQFF. The CDR3 DNA is TGTGCCAGTAGTCCCGGGACATCCTCCTACGAGCAGTTCTTC.

This clonotype turned up a few times. The V and J genes are TRBV6-2 or TRBV6-3 and TRBJ2-3; tentatively, D is TRBD2 (6 bases). Germline CDR1 reads MNHEY; CDR2 reads SVGEGT. Deletions cut 6 bases from V and 6 bases from J, with 19 bases between. The CDR3 runs 15 residues. The CDR3 sequence: CASSLDVAVGDTQYF. In DNA form, the CDR3 reads TGTGCCAGCAGCCTGGACGTAGCGGTGGGTGATACGCAGTATTTT.

This rearrangement joins TRBV20-1 to TRBJ2-5; perhaps TRBD1 as D (7 bases). The CDR3 contains 14 residues. V was shortened by 6 bases and J by 4 bases, with 18 bases between the two germline ends. CDR1 is DFQATT, CDR2 SNEGSKA, per germline (reference sequence). CDR3 residues: CSAARTGGSETQYF. The CDR3 region has the DNA TGCAGTGCCGCAAGGACAGGAGGGTCAGAGACCCAGTACTTC.

The rearrangement uses TRBV6-5 and TRBJ2-1; the D is unclear. This CDR3 comprises 14 residues. Deletions cut 6 bases from V and 0 bases from J, with 9 bases between. Germline V lookup: CDR1 MNHEY, CDR2 SVGAGI. Here the CDR3 reads CASRKGGSYNEQFF. The CDR3 DNA sequence: TGTGCCAGCAGGAAGGGTGGCTCCTACAATGAGCAGTTCTTC.

The rearrangement joins TRBV28 to TRBJ1-2; 8 bases line up with TRBD1. Germline trimming cut 4 bases from V and 5 bases from J; bases unmatched to any gene: 9. The V gene's germline CDR1 is MDHEN and CDR2 SYDVKM. CDR3 size: 15 residues. The CDR3 bases are TGTGCCAGCAGTTGGACCGGGACAGGACTGTATGGCTACACCTTC. Protein: CASSWTGTGLYGYTF.

The V call is TRBV7-6, the J call TRBJ1-2; D is unresolved. The CDR3 has 13 amino acids. V lost 5 bases and J lost 6, with 13 bases in between. From germline, CDR1 is SGHVS and CDR2 FNYEAQ. CDR3 loop: CASSLTEGDGYTF. The CDR3 DNA reads TGTGCCAGCAGCCTCACGGAGGGAGATGGCTACACCTTC.

The V call is TRBV13, the J call TRBJ2-7; TRBD1 agrees at 12 bases. There are 15 residues in the CDR3. The germline V gene encodes CDR1 PRHDT and CDR2 FYEKMQ (reference sequence). After removal of 6 bases from V and 6 bases from J, the junction contained 9 bases not matched to a gene. CDR3 amino acids: CASRPRGTGGFEQYF. In DNA, the CDR3 is TGTGCCAGCAGACCAAGGGGGACAGGGGGCTTCGAGCAGTACTTC. The variable domain in full, with the rest retrieved from reference TRBV13 and TRBJ2-7, is AAGVIQSPRHLIKEKRETATLKCYPIPRHDTVYWYQQGPGQDPQFLISFYEKMQSDKGSIPDRFSAQQFSDYHSELNMSSLELGDSALYFCASRPRGTGGFEQYFGPGTRLTVT.

This chain uses TRBV2 with TRBJ2-2; the D gene is possibly TRBD2 (6 bases). CDR1 and CDR2 from the germline V gene are SNHLY and FYNNEI. This CDR3 contains 15 residues. V was cut by 5 bases and J by 7 bases, with 17 bases left in between. DNA of the CDR3: TGTGCCAGCAGTCCAGTGGCGGGGAGCTTCGGGGAGCTGTTTTTT. Translated: CASSPVAGSFGELFF.

This clonotype came up many times. This rearrangement joins TRBV20-1 to TRBJ2-4; D remains ambiguous. Germline lookup yields CDR1 DFQATT and CDR2 SNEGSKA (reference sequence). V gave up 0 bases and J gave up 6 bases, with 12 bases separating them. CDR3 length: 14 residues. CDR3 DNA: TGCAGTGCTAGAGATCAAGGAAGAGGAAACATTCAGTACTTC. Translation gives CSARDQGRGNIQYF.